This T cell receptor (beta chain) is from a study of T cell repertoires in cytomegalovirus infection. About the study: The authors relied on CMV epitopes, both recently identified HLA-C-restricted and well-studied HLA-B-restricted. TCR beta signatures that were public indicated CMV infection and matching HLA type.

Overall study findings and caveats: CMV carriers having the relevant HLA were flagged by cumulative public TCR beta family frequency.

This clonotype has only a few counts. The antigen is unknown. TCRdb re-derived calls from the reads in MiXCR, one entry per CDR3 protein. The table shows around 750,000 distinct CDR3 sequences, with about 30% occurring only once. The sequences come from cultured CD8+ T cells from PBMCs, collected from culture after CMV antigen stimulation. The clonotype was recovered from a human donor in good health (CMV status not recorded). Some clones in this sample may be carry-over from other donors' samples.

CDR3 loop: CASSLGHPEAFF. The CDR3 DNA reads as TGTGCCAGCAGCCTCGGACATCCTGAAGCTTTCTTT. The chain has TRBV7-2 and TRBJ1-1, with D perhaps TRBD1 (5 bases). Germline CDR1 is SGHTA and CDR2 is FQGNSA. With 5 bases removed from V and 6 bases from J, the gap between germline ends came to 10 bases. The CDR3 sequence is 12 residues long.